The 23 T cell receptor beta chains given below trace back to one sample, sequenced in a study of T-cell reconstitution after alpha-beta-depleted transplantation in children. TCRbeta library preparation incorporated unique molecular identifiers. MiXCR was run by TCRdb on the PCR reads, yielding one entry per CDR3 protein. This table holds about 900,000 distinct CDR3 sequences, roughly 31% found once. Sequencing was performed on PBMCs, mostly from graft donor cells, taken 360 days after TCRalphabeta/CD19-depleted stem cell transplant. Receptors were obtained from a boy under two years old who had a stem cell transplant for SCID, so the T cells may come from the graft donor.

A few counts support this clonotype. V usage is TRBV5-5 and J usage is TRBJ1-1; D remains unclear. Trimming left V 2 bases short and J 5 bases short, with 7 bases between. CDR3 length: 12 amino acids. CDR1 SGHKS and CDR2 YYEKEE come from the germline V gene (reference sequence). Written as DNA, the CDR3 is TGTGCCAGCAGCTTTGTAGCGACTGAAGCTTTCTTT. Protein sequence: CASSFVATEAFF.

The sample holds a few counts of this clonotype. The chain combines TRBV20-1 with TRBJ1-2; D is unclear. With 4 bases removed from V and 3 bases from J, the gap between germline ends came to 12 bases. CDR1 and CDR2 from the germline V gene are DFQATT and SNEGSKA (reference sequence). The CDR3 has 13 residues. The CDR3 loop is CSAIEGGYYGYTF. Written as DNA, the CDR3 is TGCAGTGCTATAGAGGGCGGCTACTATGGCTACACCTTC.

This clonotype has a handful of counts. The chain couples TRBV6-1 to TRBJ1-4, with D unresolved. Germline CDR1 is MNHNS and CDR2 is SASEGT. The CDR3 is 12 amino acids. V was shortened by 3 bases and J by 10 bases, with 9 bases between the two germline ends. CDR3 coding DNA: TGTGCCAGCAGTGACGCACCACTAAAACTGTTTTTT. Its translation is CASSDAPLKLFF.

The V call is TRBV14, the J call TRBJ2-3; 8 nucleotides line up with TRBD1. With 4 bases clipped from V and 5 bases from J, the junction kept 8 bases outside the gene matches. Germline loops: CDR1 SGHDN, CDR2 FVKESK. The CDR3 runs 15 residues. The CDR3 nucleotides read TGTGCCAGCAGCCCATGGACAGGGCAGGGAGATACGCAGTATTTT. This translates into CASSPWTGQGDTQYF.

V gene TRBV5-1 combines with J gene TRBJ2-7; D unclear. The V end lost 0 bases, the J end lost 4 bases, and 14 bases lay between the germline ends. Germline V gene lookup returns CDR1 SGHRS and CDR2 YFSETQ. This CDR3 has 15 amino acids. In DNA form, the CDR3 reads TGCGCCAGCAGCTTGGCCGTCGGTGTGGGTTACGAGCAGTACTTC. Its translation: CASSLAVGVGYEQYF. The variable domain in full, with the rest retrieved from reference TRBV5-1 and TRBJ2-7, is KAGVTQTPRYLIKTRGQQVTLSCSPISGHRSVSWYQQTPGQGLQFLFEYFSETQRNKGNFPGRFSGRQFSNSRSEMNVSTLELGDSALYLCASSLAVGVGYEQYFGPGTRLTVT.

The rearrangement joins TRBV10-3 to TRBJ2-1; 13 positions match TRBD2. CDR1 is ENHRY, CDR2 SYGVKD, per germline. V shed 6 bases, J shed 0 bases, and the junction held 8 bases outside the gene matches. The CDR3 is 18 amino acids. CDR3 protein: CAISVGLAGLASYNEQFF. The CDR3, as DNA: TGTGCCATCAGCGTGGGACTAGCGGGGCTGGCCTCCTACAATGAGCAGTTCTTC.

The V and J genes are TRBV5-1 and TRBJ1-5; D not resolved. This CDR3 spans 15 amino acids. Trimming stripped 0 bases from V and 5 bases from J, with 12 bases between. CDR1 and CDR2 (germline): SGHRS, YFSETQ. The CDR3 DNA follows: TGCGCCAGCAGCTTGGAGGGCAGCTTCGATCAGCCCCAGCATTTT. This gives the protein CASSLEGSFDQPQHF.

This clonotype was seen a few times. Here the CDR3 reads CASRPGRATDTQYF. The CDR3 DNA is TGCGCCAGCAGACCCGGCAGAGCCACAGATACGCAGTATTTT. The rearrangement joins TRBV5-1 to TRBJ2-3; no clear D gene. This CDR3 spans 14 amino acids. CDR1 SGHRS and CDR2 YFSETQ come from the germline V gene. The germline V and J ends were trimmed by 5 bases and 2 bases, with 12 bases remaining between them.

The chain uses TRBV11-2 and TRBJ2-5; no clear D gene. CDR1 and CDR2 from the germline V gene are SGHAT and FQNNGV. Trimming shortened V by 0 bases and J by 9 bases, and 17 bases separated the two germline ends. CDR3 length equals 15 residues. CDR3 in DNA: TGTGCCAGCAGCTTAGATGGGAAACCCCTCAAGGCCCAGTACTTC. This encodes CASSLDGKPLKAQYF.

This clonotype was observed a few times. This sequence joins TRBV27 and TRBJ1-6; no clear D. The CDR3 is 15 amino acids. CDR1 and CDR2 (germline): MNHEY, SMNVEV (reference sequence). V shed 3 bases and J shed 7 bases, with 13 bases lying between them. The CDR3 region is CASSFWGDLNSPLHF. The CDR3 coding sequence is TGTGCCAGCAGTTTCTGGGGAGACCTGAATTCACCCCTCCACTTT.

The V gene is TRBV15, the J gene TRBJ1-1, with 8 positions matching TRBD1. CDR1 LNHNV and CDR2 YYDKDF come from the germline V gene (reference sequence). This CDR3 comprises 14 residues. V lost 1 base and J lost 6; bases outside the gene matches: 4. In DNA, the CDR3 is TGTGCCACCAGCAGAGGACTGACAGGGGCTGAAGCTTTCTTT. Protein: CATSRGLTGAEAFF.

This clonotype was seen a few times. V is TRBV20-1 and J is TRBJ1-1, with D possibly being TRBD1 (5 bases). Germline V CDR1 and CDR2: DFQATT, SNEGSKA (reference sequence). Trimming removed 3 bases at V and 7 bases at J, with 15 bases between. This CDR3 spans 13 amino acids. The CDR3 spells CSASGQVGVEAFF. The CDR3 DNA is TGCAGTGCTAGTGGGCAGGTGGGGGTTGAAGCTTTCTTT.

This clonotype was detected a few times. V gene TRBV29-1 combines with J gene TRBJ1-1, with D possibly matching TRBD1 (6 bases). The germline V and J ends were trimmed by 4 bases and 1 base, with 13 bases remaining between them. The CDR3 is 14 residues long. Germline-derived CDR1 and CDR2 are SQVTM and ANQGSEA. DNA for the CDR3: TGCAGCGTTGCTTGGGGGCTCGGGAACACTGAAGCTTTCTTT. Translating gives CSVAWGLGNTEAFF.

The CDR3 protein is CASSPGHGEGREQYF. CDR3 bases: TGTGCCAGCAGCCCAGGTCACGGGGAGGGTCGCGAGCAGTACTTC. The chain carries TRBV4-2 and TRBJ2-7, with 7 nucleotides matching TRBD2. Looked up from germline, CDR1 is LGHNA and CDR2 is YNFKEQ. The junction had 12 bases not matched to a gene; V was cut back by 4 bases and J by 6 bases. The CDR3 loop spans 15 amino acids.

This clonotype came up many times. The chain employs TRBV5-6 and TRBJ2-1, with 8 bases fitting TRBD1. The J segment lost 2 bases and the V segment lost 2 bases, leaving 3 bases of the junction unmatched. Germline V gives CDR1 SGHDT, CDR2 YYEEEE. The CDR3 runs 15 residues. The CDR3 loop is CASSLQGGTYNEQFF. DNA of the CDR3: TGTGCCAGCAGCTTACAGGGGGGTACCTACAATGAGCAGTTCTTC. The entire variable domain, with the rest obtained from reference TRBV5-6 and TRBJ2-1, is as follows: DAGVTQSPTHLIKTRGQQVTLRCSPKSGHDTVSWYQQALGQGPQFIFQYYEEEERQRGNFPDRFSGHQFPNYSSELNVNALLLGDSALYLCASSLQGGTYNEQFFGPGTRLTVL.

This clonotype was counted only a few times. In DNA form, the CDR3 reads TGCGCCAGCAGCCAAGTAACTAGCGGGGGGATAAACACCGGGGAGCTGTTTTTT. Its protein product is CASSQVTSGGINTGELFF. The chain employs TRBV4-1 and TRBJ2-2, with 12 bases matching TRBD2. J gave up 2 bases and V 1 base, and 5 bases lay outside the gene matches. The CDR3 totals 18 residues. The germline gives CDR1 MGHRA, CDR2 YSYEKL.

The V gene is TRBV4-3, the J gene TRBJ2-3, with D hard to call. V was pared by 1 base and J by 4 bases, with 9 bases between. The CDR3 covers 14 residues. Germline assignment: CDR1 LGHNA and CDR2 YSLEER. The CDR3 loop is CASSQARIADTQYF. In DNA, the CDR3 is TGCGCCAGCAGCCAAGCCCGAATTGCAGATACGCAGTATTTT.

The V and J genes are TRBV6-5 and TRBJ1-6; D is possibly TRBD1 (6 bases). There are 16 residues in the CDR3. Trimming left V 2 bases short and J 7 bases short, with 15 bases between. Per the germline V gene, CDR1 is MNHEY and CDR2 is SVGAGI. The CDR3 nucleotides read TGTGCCAGCAGTTACGCCCCGGGACACACAAATTCACCCCTCCACTTT. Translating it yields CASSYAPGHTNSPLHF.

This clonotype has just a few counts. This chain uses TRBV3-1 with TRBJ2-1; D uncertain. Germline V CDR1 and CDR2: LGHDT, YNNKEL (reference sequence). This CDR3 region has 16 residues. The V and J ends lost 2 bases and 3 bases respectively, with 14 bases between them. The CDR3 region has the DNA TGTGCCAGCAGCCAAAGTGGGCCTGGGCTCTACAATGAGCAGTTCTTC. It specifies CASSQSGPGLYNEQFF.

This clonotype was seen only a few times. The chain employs TRBV12-3 or TRBV12-4 and TRBJ2-2, with 7 bases fitting TRBD1. The CDR3 length is 14 residues. With V trimmed by 6 bases and J by 6 bases, 7 bases remained unmatched. DNA for the CDR3: TGTGCCAGCAGCCAACTCGACAGGGCCGGGGAGCTGTTTTTT. The encoded protein is CASSQLDRAGELFF.

This clonotype has a handful of counts. The chain carries TRBV6-5 and TRBJ2-1, with 9 bases aligning to TRBD2. The junction had 5 bases not matched to a gene; V was cut back by 7 bases and J by 4 bases. CDR3 length equals 14 residues. Germline V gene data show CDR1 as MNHEY and CDR2 as SVGAGI. The CDR3: CASIRLAAYNEQFF. CDR3 nucleotides: TGTGCCAGCATCCGACTAGCGGCTTACAATGAGCAGTTCTTC.

The chain recombines TRBV12-3 or TRBV12-4 with TRBJ2-7, with 7 bases identical to TRBD2. The length of the CDR3 is 15 residues. V lost 6 bases and J lost 3; bases outside the gene matches: 11. This CDR3 is CASSGRLALSYEQYF. The CDR3 DNA follows: TGTGCCAGCAGCGGGCGACTAGCCCTCAGCTACGAGCAGTACTTC.

The rearrangement links TRBV7-6 to TRBJ2-3; TRBD2 aligns across 12 bases. The CDR3 has 15 amino acids. The V and J ends lost 4 bases and 5 bases, in that order; junction bases with no gene match: 4. The V gene's germline CDR1 is SGHVS and CDR2 FNYEAQ. CDR3 sequence (DNA): TGTGCCAGCAGCTGGGGACTAGCGGGTGGAGATACGCAGTATTTT. It is translated as CASSWGLAGGDTQYF.